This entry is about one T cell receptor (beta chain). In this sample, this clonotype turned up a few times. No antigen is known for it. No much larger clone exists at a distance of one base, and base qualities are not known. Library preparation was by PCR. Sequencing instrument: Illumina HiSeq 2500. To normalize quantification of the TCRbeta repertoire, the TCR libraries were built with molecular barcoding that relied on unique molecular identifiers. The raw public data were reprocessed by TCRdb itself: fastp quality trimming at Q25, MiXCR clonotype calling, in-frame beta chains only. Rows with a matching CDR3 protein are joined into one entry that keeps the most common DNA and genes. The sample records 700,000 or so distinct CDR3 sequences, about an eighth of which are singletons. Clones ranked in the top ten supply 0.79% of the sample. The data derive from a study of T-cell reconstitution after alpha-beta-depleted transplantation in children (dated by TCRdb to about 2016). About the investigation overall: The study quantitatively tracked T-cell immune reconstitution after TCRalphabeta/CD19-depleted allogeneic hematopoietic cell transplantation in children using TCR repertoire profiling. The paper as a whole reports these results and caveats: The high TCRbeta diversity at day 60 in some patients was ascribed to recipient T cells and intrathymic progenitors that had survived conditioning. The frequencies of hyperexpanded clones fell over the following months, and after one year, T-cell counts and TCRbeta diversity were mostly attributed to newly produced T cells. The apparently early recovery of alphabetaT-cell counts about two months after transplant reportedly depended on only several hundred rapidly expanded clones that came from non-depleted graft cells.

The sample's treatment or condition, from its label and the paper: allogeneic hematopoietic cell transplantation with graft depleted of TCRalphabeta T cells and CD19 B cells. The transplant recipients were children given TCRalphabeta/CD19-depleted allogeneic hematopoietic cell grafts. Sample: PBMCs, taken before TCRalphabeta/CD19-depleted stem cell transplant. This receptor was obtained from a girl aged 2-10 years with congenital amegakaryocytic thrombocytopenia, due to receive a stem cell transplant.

The sequenced DNA is TGTGCCAGCAGCCATAGGAGGTCCGGGAGCAATGAGCAGTTCTTC. This yields the protein CASSHRRSGSNEQFF. The chain links TRBV7-2 with TRBJ2-1; TRBD2 is perhaps the D gene, given 6 matching bases. The junction carries 17 bases between V and J, which are trimmed by 5 bases and 6 bases respectively. The cysteine opens and the phenylalanine closes a CDR3 of 15 amino acids. The read is trimmed to its CDR3 DNA, 45 bases read in frame from base 1. From a lookup of the germline V gene, CDR1 and CDR2 are SGHTA and FQGNSA.